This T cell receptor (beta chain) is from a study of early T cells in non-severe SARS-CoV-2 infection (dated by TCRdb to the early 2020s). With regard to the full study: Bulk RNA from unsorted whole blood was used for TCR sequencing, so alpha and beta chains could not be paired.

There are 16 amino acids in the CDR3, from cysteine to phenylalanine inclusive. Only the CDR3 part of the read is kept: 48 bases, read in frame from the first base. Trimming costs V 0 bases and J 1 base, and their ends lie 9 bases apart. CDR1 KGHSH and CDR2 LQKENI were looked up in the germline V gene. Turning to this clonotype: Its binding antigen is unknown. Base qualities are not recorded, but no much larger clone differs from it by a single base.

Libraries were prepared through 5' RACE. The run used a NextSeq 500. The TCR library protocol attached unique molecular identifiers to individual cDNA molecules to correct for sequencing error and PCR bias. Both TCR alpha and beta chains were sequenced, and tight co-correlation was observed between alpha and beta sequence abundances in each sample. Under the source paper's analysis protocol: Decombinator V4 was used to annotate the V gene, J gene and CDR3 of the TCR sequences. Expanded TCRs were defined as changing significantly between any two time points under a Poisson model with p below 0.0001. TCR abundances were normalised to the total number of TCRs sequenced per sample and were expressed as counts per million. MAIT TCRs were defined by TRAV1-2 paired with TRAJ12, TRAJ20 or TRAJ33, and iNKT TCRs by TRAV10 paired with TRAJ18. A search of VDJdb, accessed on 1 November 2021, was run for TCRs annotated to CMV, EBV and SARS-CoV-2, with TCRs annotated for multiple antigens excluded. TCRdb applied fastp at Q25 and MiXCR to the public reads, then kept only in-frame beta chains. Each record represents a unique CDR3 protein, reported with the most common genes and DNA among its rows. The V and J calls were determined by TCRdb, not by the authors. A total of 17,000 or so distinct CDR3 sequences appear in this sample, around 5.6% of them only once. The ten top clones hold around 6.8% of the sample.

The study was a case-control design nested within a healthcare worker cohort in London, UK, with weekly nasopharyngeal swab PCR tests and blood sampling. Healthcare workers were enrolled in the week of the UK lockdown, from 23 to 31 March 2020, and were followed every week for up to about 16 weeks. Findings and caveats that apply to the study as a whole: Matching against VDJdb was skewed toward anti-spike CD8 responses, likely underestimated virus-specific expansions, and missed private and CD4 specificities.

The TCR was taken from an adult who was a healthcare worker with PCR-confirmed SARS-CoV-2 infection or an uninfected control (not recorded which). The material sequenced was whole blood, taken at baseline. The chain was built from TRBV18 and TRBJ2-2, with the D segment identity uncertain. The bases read TGTGCCAGCTCACCACCTGATAGACAGAACACCGGGGAGCTGTTTTTT. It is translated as CASSPPDRQNTGELFF.